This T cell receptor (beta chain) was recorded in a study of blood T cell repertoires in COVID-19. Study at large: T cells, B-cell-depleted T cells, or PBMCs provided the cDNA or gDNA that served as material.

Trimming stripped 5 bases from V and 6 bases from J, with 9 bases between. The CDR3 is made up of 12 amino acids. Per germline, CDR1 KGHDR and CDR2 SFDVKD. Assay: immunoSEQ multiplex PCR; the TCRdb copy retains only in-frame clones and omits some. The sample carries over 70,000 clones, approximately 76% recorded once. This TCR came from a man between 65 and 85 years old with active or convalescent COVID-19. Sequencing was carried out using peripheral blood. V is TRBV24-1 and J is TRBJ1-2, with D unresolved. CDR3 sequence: CATSAGTDGYTF. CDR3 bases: TGTGCCACCAGTGCCGGAACAGATGGCTACACCTTC.